This is a list of T cell receptor beta chains from one sample in a study of blood T cell repertoires in COVID-19. The protocol was immunoSEQ multiplex PCR, while the TCRdb copy is restricted to in-frame clones and leaves out a portion. The sample holds about 25,000 clones; 80% to 90% are singletons and the top ten take about 20%. Sequencing input: peripheral blood. Receptor source: a man between 65 and 79 years old in a cohort sampled during active COVID-19. The CDR3 runs from the conserved cysteine through the conserved F or W. Fields, in order: D gene, J gene, clone size, V gene, CDR3 DNA, CDR3 protein. A D gene is named only where the DNA matches it firmly. The size field is filled for only some rows; it gives once, few, many or a size class.

D: .; J: TRBJ2-3; size: .; V: TRBV7-9; DNA: TGTGCCAGCAGCCCCTTACTTAACTTCACGCAGTATTTT; CDR3: CASSPLLNFTQYF
D: .; J: TRBJ1-2; size: .; V: TRBV5-1; DNA: TGCGCCAGCAGCTACAGGGAGAGAGAAGGCTACACCTTC; CDR3: CASSYREREGYTF
D: TRBD2; J: TRBJ2-5; size: .; V: TRBV10-2; DNA: TGCGCCAGCAGACTAGCGGGAGGATACCAAGAGACCCAGTACTTC; CDR3: CASRLAGGYQETQYF
D: TRBD2; J: TRBJ2-3; size: .; V: TRBV3-1/TRBV3-2; DNA: TGTGCCAGCAGCCTTGGGGGACTAGCGGTAACAGATACGCAGTATTTT; CDR3: CASSLGGLAVTDTQYF
D: .; J: TRBJ2-3; size: .; V: TRBV7-3; DNA: TGTGCCAGCAGCTTAGGCTCTCTAGGCGCAGATACGCAGTATTTT; CDR3: CASSLGSLGADTQYF
D: .; J: TRBJ1-1; size: .; V: TRBV18; DNA: TGTGCCAGCTCACTCCGGGGACAATTTAACACTGAAGCTTTCTTT; CDR3: CASSLRGQFNTEAFF
D: TRBD2; J: TRBJ2-1; size: .; V: TRBV3-1/TRBV3-2; DNA: TGTGCCAGCAGCCACGGACTAGCGGGATCGCTGGAGCAGTTCTTC; CDR3: CASSHGLAGSLEQFF
D: .; J: TRBJ2-1; size: .; V: TRBV7-3; DNA: TGTGCCAGCAGCGAACACAGGGCCGCCTACAATGAGCAGTTCTTC; CDR3: CASSEHRAAYNEQFF
D: TRBD2; J: TRBJ2-3; size: .; V: TRBV2; DNA: TGTGCCAGCAGGTTAGCGGGAGCCCCCACAGATACGCAGTATTTT; CDR3: CASRLAGAPTDTQYF
D: .; J: TRBJ1-6; size: .; V: TRBV28; DNA: TGTGCCAGCAGCGGGACACCGAATAATTCACCCCTCCACTTT; CDR3: CASSGTPNNSPLHF
D: TRBD1; J: TRBJ2-1; size: .; V: TRBV29-1; DNA: TGCAGCGCAGGACAGGGTAGCAATGAGCAGTTCTTC; CDR3: CSAGQGSNEQFF
D: .; J: TRBJ1-6; size: .; V: TRBV2; DNA: TGTGCCAGCAGTGAATCGGGACTGTTCAATTCACCCCTCCACTTT; CDR3: CASSESGLFNSPLHF
D: .; J: TRBJ2-4; size: .; V: TRBV2; DNA: TGTGCCGGTGGCCCGGGAAACATTCAGTACTTC; CDR3: CAGGPGNIQYF
D: .; J: TRBJ1-4; size: .; V: TRBV28; DNA: TGTGCCAGCAGTTCGCCCCGGCGGGGGAGGAATGAAAAACTGTTTTTT; CDR3: CASSSPRRGRNEKLFF
D: .; J: TRBJ2-1; size: .; V: TRBV25-1; DNA: TGTGCCAGCAGTGGCGGGACTCCCTACAATGAGCAGTTCTTC; CDR3: CASSGGTPYNEQFF
D: .; J: TRBJ2-3; size: once; V: TRBV24-1; DNA: TGTGCCACCAGTTCACGAGGCTCAGATACGCAGTATTTT; CDR3: CATSSRGSDTQYF
D: TRBD1; J: TRBJ2-7; size: .; V: TRBV10-1; DNA: TGCGCCAGCAGTGCCGGGACAGGCATGTCCGACGAGCAGTACTTC; CDR3: CASSAGTGMSDEQYF
D: .; J: TRBJ1-2; size: few; V: TRBV5-6; DNA: TGTGCCAGCAGCTTGGCCCAGGGAGGCTATGGCTACACCTTC; CDR3: CASSLAQGGYGYTF
D: .; J: TRBJ1-5; size: .; V: TRBV24-1; DNA: TGTGCCACCAGTGATTCGTGGGCCGGCGGGGATCAGCCCCAGCATTTT; CDR3: CATSDSWAGGDQPQHF
D: TRBD2; J: TRBJ2-7; size: .; V: TRBV15; DNA: TGTGCCACCAGCAGAGATCGGACTAGCGGGGTCTACGAGCAGTACTTC; CDR3: CATSRDRTSGVYEQYF
D: TRBD2; J: TRBJ2-1; size: .; V: TRBV7-9; DNA: TGTGCCACCCTACTAGCGGGAGTCTTTAATGAGCAGTTCTTC; CDR3: CATLLAGVFNEQFF
D: TRBD2; J: TRBJ2-7; size: .; V: TRBV6-2/TRBV6-3; DNA: TGTGCCAGCAGTCAGCTAGCGGGAGTCTACGAGCAGTACTTC; CDR3: CASSQLAGVYEQYF
D: .; J: TRBJ1-2; size: .; V: TRBV21-1; DNA: TGTGCCAGCAGCAAAGATGTCCTAACCTTCTATGGCTACACCTTC; CDR3: CASSKDVLTFYGYTF
D: TRBD1; J: TRBJ1-4; size: .; V: TRBV5-6; DNA: TGTGCCAGCAGCCTTCGACAGGGAGCTAATGAAAAACTGTTTTTT; CDR3: CASSLRQGANEKLFF
D: .; J: TRBJ1-6; size: few; V: TRBV15; DNA: TGTGCCACCAGCAGGAACCAGGGGAATTCACCCCTCCACTTT; CDR3: CATSRNQGNSPLHF
D: .; J: TRBJ1-1; size: .; V: TRBV7-8; DNA: TGTGCCAGCAGCTCGTCCCCGGGGAATCGGGCGGACACTGAAGCTTTCTTT; CDR3: CASSSSPGNRADTEAFF
D: TRBD2; J: TRBJ2-5; size: .; V: TRBV25-1; DNA: TGTGCCAGCGGGAGCGGGACTAGCTCTGGGACCCAGTACTTC; CDR3: CASGSGTSSGTQYF
D: TRBD1; J: TRBJ1-3; size: few; V: TRBV6-6; DNA: TGTGCCAGCAGTCGGAGGGGGCGGAATAGAAACACCATATATTTT; CDR3: CASSRRGRNRNTIYF
D: .; J: TRBJ1-5; size: .; V: TRBV6-2/TRBV6-3; DNA: TGTGCCAGCAGTTATCAGGGGAGGGGCAATCAGCCCCAGCATTTT; CDR3: CASSYQGRGNQPQHF
D: .; J: TRBJ2-3; size: .; V: TRBV9; DNA: TGTGCCAGCAGTCGTAATGTAGGGGGACCCACAGATACGCAGTATTTT; CDR3: CASSRNVGGPTDTQYF
D: .; J: TRBJ1-1; size: .; V: TRBV6-1; DNA: TGTGCCAGCAGTGACAGGGGCAAAGACACTGAAGCTTTCTTT; CDR3: CASSDRGKDTEAFF
D: TRBD1; J: TRBJ2-7; size: once; V: TRBV28; DNA: TGTGCCAGCAGTCGCCCCGCCAGGGGGTTCTACGAGCAGTACTTC; CDR3: CASSRPARGFYEQYF
D: .; J: TRBJ2-2; size: .; V: TRBV11-1; DNA: TGTGCCAGCAGATTGACAGGGAACACCGGGGAGCTGTTTTTT; CDR3: CASRLTGNTGELFF
D: .; J: TRBJ1-3; size: large; V: TRBV5-4; DNA: TGTGCCAGCAGCTTGGAGGGGACAACTGGAAACACCATATATTTT; CDR3: CASSLEGTTGNTIYF
D: TRBD1; J: TRBJ1-1; size: .; V: TRBV6-6; DNA: TGTGCCAGCAGTTTGGGACAGGGAGACACTGAAGCTTTCTTT; CDR3: CASSLGQGDTEAFF
D: .; J: TRBJ2-1; size: .; V: TRBV2; DNA: TGTGCCAGCAGTGTGGTCCGGGGGAATGAGCAGTTCTTC; CDR3: CASSVVRGNEQFF
D: TRBD2; J: TRBJ2-1; size: .; V: TRBV3-1/TRBV3-2; DNA: TGTGCCAGCAGCCAAGAAGGAACCTTCGGGACTAGCGGGGCTAATGAGCAGTTCTTC; CDR3: CASSQEGTFGTSGANEQFF
D: .; J: TRBJ1-5; size: .; V: TRBV15; DNA: TGTGCCACCAGTACAGGGAAGGAGCCCCAGCATTTT; CDR3: CATSTGKEPQHF
D: TRBD1; J: TRBJ2-7; size: .; V: TRBV18; DNA: TGTGCCAGCTCACCCAGTCGGACAGGGAGCGAGCAGTACTTC; CDR3: CASSPSRTGSEQYF
D: TRBD1; J: TRBJ1-1; size: .; V: TRBV5-1; DNA: TGCGCCAGCAGCTCCACAGGGGGCGGGAAAACTGAAGCTTTCTTT; CDR3: CASSSTGGGKTEAFF
D: .; J: TRBJ2-7; size: .; V: TRBV5-6; DNA: TGTGCCAGCAGCCCCCGGGGGGCGGGAGTTTCCTACGAGCAGTACTTC; CDR3: CASSPRGAGVSYEQYF
D: TRBD1; J: TRBJ1-1; size: .; V: TRBV7-3; DNA: TGTGCCAGCAGCTTGGGCGGAGGGGGCAAGGCTGAAGCTTTCTTT; CDR3: CASSLGGGGKAEAFF
D: .; J: TRBJ1-5; size: .; V: TRBV2; DNA: TGTGCCAGCAGTGAGGGCTCCTCTAGCAATCAGCCCCAGCATTTT; CDR3: CASSEGSSSNQPQHF
D: .; J: TRBJ2-1; size: .; V: TRBV7-3; DNA: TGTGCCAGCAGCCCCAATAGGGTAGCGGCCTACAATGAGCAGTTCTTC; CDR3: CASSPNRVAAYNEQFF
D: TRBD2; J: TRBJ2-5; size: .; V: TRBV2; DNA: TGTGCCAGCAGTACTCCGGGACTAGCTGGTGTGGGGAAAGAGACCCAGTACTTC; CDR3: CASSTPGLAGVGKETQYF
D: .; J: TRBJ1-3; size: .; V: TRBV4-3; DNA: TGCGCCAGCAGCCAAGACGCCAGCTCTGGAAACACCATATATTTT; CDR3: CASSQDASSGNTIYF
D: .; J: TRBJ2-3; size: .; V: TRBV18; DNA: TGTGCCAGCTCACTCATTTTAGATACGCAGTATTTT; CDR3: CASSLILDTQYF
D: TRBD1; J: TRBJ1-2; size: medium-sized; V: TRBV11-2; DNA: TGTGCCAGCAGCTCTCTTAAGGGGGCCTATGGCTACACCTTC; CDR3: CASSSLKGAYGYTF
D: .; J: TRBJ1-4; size: .; V: TRBV29-1; DNA: TGCAGCGTTGAGCGACAGGTCGGCGAAAAACTGTTTTTT; CDR3: CSVERQVGEKLFF